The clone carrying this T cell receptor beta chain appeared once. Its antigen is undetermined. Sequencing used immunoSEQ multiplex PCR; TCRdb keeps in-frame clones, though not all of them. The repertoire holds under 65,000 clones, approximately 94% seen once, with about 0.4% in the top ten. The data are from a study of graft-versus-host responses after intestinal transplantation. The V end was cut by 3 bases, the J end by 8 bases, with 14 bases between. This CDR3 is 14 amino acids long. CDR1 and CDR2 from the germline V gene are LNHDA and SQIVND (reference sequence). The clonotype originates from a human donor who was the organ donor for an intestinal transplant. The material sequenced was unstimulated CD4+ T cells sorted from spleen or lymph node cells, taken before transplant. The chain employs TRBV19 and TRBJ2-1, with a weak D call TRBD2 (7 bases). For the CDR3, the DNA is TGTGCCAGTAGTATCGACAGGACTAGTTATGAGCAGTTCTTC. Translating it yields CASSIDRTSYEQFF.